Following are 32 T cell receptor beta chains from one sample sequenced in a study of blood T cell repertoires in COVID-19. Assay used: immunoSEQ multiplex PCR; TCRdb lists only in-frame clones, some missing. The sample has nearly 200,000 clones, around 81% seen once. The source material was peripheral blood. These receptors were obtained from a man in his sixties with COVID-19, enrolled during active disease.

The gene calls are TRBV19 and TRBJ1-3; TRBD1 aligns across 7 bases. V lost 5 bases and J lost 0; bases outside the gene matches: 7. The germline V gene encodes CDR1 LNHDA and CDR2 SQIVND (reference sequence). CDR3 length: 16 amino acids. CDR3 loop: CASSPQGTASGNTIYF. CDR3 bases: TGTGCCAGTAGTCCCCAAGGGACAGCCTCTGGAAACACCATATATTTT.

The chain joins TRBV9 to TRBJ2-7, with D perhaps matching TRBD1 (7 bases). V was shortened by 0 bases and J by 3 bases, with 13 bases between the two germline ends. The CDR3 consists of 15 residues. Germline V CDR1 and CDR2: SGDLS, YYNGEE. CDR3 sequence reads: CASSVGPGGFYEQYF. The CDR3 region has the DNA TGTGCCAGCAGCGTAGGTCCAGGGGGGTTCTACGAGCAGTACTTC.

This chain uses TRBV7-2 with TRBJ1-1; a possible D gene is TRBD1 (5 bases). CDR3 length equals 15 residues. Germline V gives CDR1 SGHTA, CDR2 FQGNSA. V dropped 1 base and J dropped 0 bases, with 9 bases sitting between them. The CDR3 is CASSLEGRVNTEAFF. The CDR3, as DNA: TGTGCCAGCAGCTTAGAGGGCAGGGTGAACACTGAAGCTTTCTTT.

The chain couples TRBV5-4 to TRBJ2-7; no definite D call. Germline values: CDR1 SGHNT, CDR2 YYREEE (reference sequence). V dropped 5 bases and J dropped 0 bases, with 12 bases sitting between them. CDR3 length: 14 residues. CDR3 loop: CASSTDFLSYEQYF. Here the CDR3 DNA reads TGTGCCAGCAGTACCGACTTCCTCTCCTACGAGCAGTACTTC.

This clone came up once. The V gene is TRBV5-1, the J gene TRBJ1-1, with TRBD1 identical over 7 bases. Unmatched junction bases numbered 9, after V lost 4 bases and J lost 6 bases. The CDR3 loop spans 14 amino acids. Germline loops: CDR1 SGHRS, CDR2 YFSETQ. CDR3 sequence reads: CASSIRQGGSEAFF. The CDR3 DNA follows: TGCGCCAGCAGCATCCGACAGGGTGGGTCTGAAGCTTTCTTT.

The J gene is TRBJ1-3, the V gene TRBV27; TRBD1 matches 9 bases. With 5 bases clipped from V and 2 bases from J, the junction kept 4 bases outside the gene matches. Germline V CDR1 and CDR2: MNHEY, SMNVEV (reference sequence). The CDR3 spans 15 residues. The CDR3 reads CASSGGTGTGNTIYF. The CDR3 DNA reads as TGTGCCAGCAGTGGCGGGACAGGGACTGGAAACACCATATATTTT.

The sample holds one count of this clone. The genes are TRBV6-1 and TRBJ2-2; 8 nucleotides agree with TRBD1. CDR1 MNHNS and CDR2 SASEGT come from the germline V gene. The CDR3 consists of 15 residues. V lost 2 bases, J lost 5 bases, and 4 bases stayed unmatched. The CDR3 DNA follows: TGTGCCAGCAGTGAACCAGGACAGGGTACCGGGGAGCTGTTTTTT. Its protein is CASSEPGQGTGELFF.

J is TRBJ2-1 and V is TRBV18; no clear D gene. This CDR3 is 12 amino acids long. V was trimmed by 6 bases and J by 9 bases, leaving 12 bases between them. Germline-derived CDR1 and CDR2 are KGHSH and LQKENI. The DNA of the CDR3 is TGTGCCAGCTCCGCGTATTCTTCTGAGCAGTTCTTC. The encoded protein is CASSAYSSEQFF.

This rearrangement joins TRBV7-3 to TRBJ1-5; a weak D match, TRBD1 (5 bases). CDR3 length equals 15 residues. V lost 5 bases, J lost 0 bases, and 11 bases lay in between. Germline values: CDR1 SGHTA, CDR2 FQGTGA. Written as DNA, the CDR3 is TGTGCCAGCAGCCTCGACGGGGGTAGCAATCAGCCCCAGCATTTT. It encodes CASSLDGGSNQPQHF.

This chain connects TRBV12-3 or TRBV12-4 to TRBJ1-3, with no clear D. V lost 2 bases to trimming and J lost 5 bases, with 4 bases between them. This CDR3 is 12 amino acids long. Written as DNA, the CDR3 is TGTGCCAGCAGTTTACACAGAAACACCATATATTTT. It specifies CASSLHRNTIYF.

The chain couples TRBV5-4 to TRBJ1-1; tentative D call: TRBD1 (5 bases). The germline V gene encodes CDR1 SGHNT and CDR2 YYREEE (reference sequence). This CDR3 has 14 residues. The germline V and J ends were trimmed by 4 bases and 0 bases, with 10 bases remaining between them. The CDR3 spells CASSRDSLNTEAFF. The CDR3 nucleotides read TGTGCCAGCAGCCGCGACAGTTTGAACACTGAAGCTTTCTTT.

This clone appeared once. The chain is built from TRBV6-2 or TRBV6-3 and TRBJ1-1, with D possibly TRBD1 on 5 matching bases. The germline V gene encodes CDR1 MNHEY and CDR2 SVGEGT. The V gene lost 5 bases and the J gene lost 3 bases, with 16 bases spanning the gap. The CDR3 runs 15 residues. The CDR3 DNA follows: TGTGCCAGCAGTCCCTTAATGACAGTCGACACTGAAGCTTTCTTT. As protein: CASSPLMTVDTEAFF.

The CDR3 DNA reads TGTGCCAGCCGTGGACAGGGCGCCTGGACAGATACGCAGTATTTT. Protein product: CASRGQGAWTDTQYF. The V and J genes are TRBV28 and TRBJ2-3, with 8 bases identical to TRBD1. The CDR3 spans 15 residues. Looked up from germline, CDR1 is MDHEN and CDR2 is SYDVKM. The V segment lost 8 bases and the J segment 3 bases; nucleotides outside the gene matches: 10.

The chain employs TRBV19 and TRBJ2-5; tentative D call: TRBD1 (6 bases). The CDR3 covers 12 residues. The germline V gene encodes CDR1 LNHDA and CDR2 SQIVND (reference sequence). The V end lost 6 bases, the J end lost 7 bases, and 12 bases lay between the germline ends. CDR3 coding DNA: TGTGCCAGTAGGCAGGGGTTTGGGACCCAGTACTTC. This encodes CASRQGFGTQYF.

The V and J genes are TRBV7-9 and TRBJ1-2; D is perhaps TRBD1 (6 bases). V was shortened by 2 bases and J by 4 bases, with 14 bases between the two germline ends. The CDR3 is 15 amino acids. Germline V gene data show CDR1 as SEHNR and CDR2 as FQNEAQ (reference sequence). CDR3 DNA: TGTGCCAGCAGCTTAAGGAACAGGGAGCCCTATGGCTACACCTTC. This translates into CASSLRNREPYGYTF.

V and J are TRBV3-1 (or the pseudogene TRBV3-2) and TRBJ2-3, with D maybe TRBD2 (6 bases). CDR3 length: 14 residues. The ends were cut back, 5 bases at V and 0 bases at J, with 9 bases in the middle. The germline gives CDR1 LGHDT, CDR2 YNNKEL (reference sequence). CDR3 residues: CASSNAGSTDTQYF. CDR3 coding DNA: TGTGCCAGCAGCAATGCGGGGAGCACAGATACGCAGTATTTT.

This chain connects TRBV4-1 to TRBJ2-7, with D perhaps matching TRBD2 (5 bases). V was clipped by 0 bases and J by 2 bases, with 11 bases between them. The germline V gene has CDR1 MGHRA and CDR2 YSYEKL. This CDR3 has 15 amino acids. The CDR3 nucleotides read TGCGCCAGCAGCCAAGATTCCCGGGGAACCTACGAGCAGTACTTC. This encodes CASSQDSRGTYEQYF.

V gene TRBV18 combines with J gene TRBJ2-4, with D maybe TRBD1 (6 bases). The CDR3 sequence is 19 residues long. Germline assignment: CDR1 KGHSH and CDR2 LQKENI. Trimming removed 1 base from V and 0 bases from J, with 19 bases in between. The CDR3 sequence: CASSPRSAGADTAKNIQYF. As DNA, the CDR3 is TGTGCCAGCTCACCACGTTCGGCAGGGGCCGATACAGCCAAAAACATTCAGTACTTC. Using reference TRBV18 and TRBJ2-4 for the parts outside the CDR3, the full variable domain is NAGVMQNPRHLVRRRGQEARLRCSPMKGHSHVYWYRQLPEEGLKFMVYLQKENIIDESGMPKERFSAEFPKEGPSILRIQQVVRGDSAAYFCASSPRSAGADTAKNIQYFGAGTRLSVL.

This clone occurred once. J is TRBJ1-4 and V is TRBV7-9, with D possibly being TRBD1 (5 bases). Deletions cut 4 bases from V and 8 bases from J, with 17 bases between. Looked up from germline, CDR1 is SEHNR and CDR2 is FQNEAQ (reference sequence). This CDR3 spans 15 amino acids. As DNA, the CDR3 is TGTGCCAGCAGCTGGCGGGGGGGAACGGAGGAAAAACTGTTTTTT. Its protein is CASSWRGGTEEKLFF.

The CDR3 coding sequence is TGTGCCTGGAGTGTTGGAGGGATTCACTATGGCTACACCTTC. Translated: CAWSVGGIHYGYTF. This chain uses TRBV30 with TRBJ1-2; D not resolved. The CDR3 runs to 14 residues. Trimming took off 0 bases at V and 3 bases at J, with 11 bases between the two ends. The germline V gene has CDR1 GTSNPN and CDR2 SVGIG (reference sequence).

This clone has a handful of counts. This rearrangement joins TRBV4-2 to TRBJ2-7; 11 positions agree with TRBD1. This CDR3 comprises 19 residues. The V and J ends lost 3 bases and 4 bases, in that order; junction bases with no gene match: 17. The germline V gene encodes CDR1 LGHNA and CDR2 YNFKEQ. In nucleotides, the CDR3 is TGTGCCAGCAGCCAGTGGTCCGGACAGGGGGCGCTTGTCTTATACGAGCAGTACTTC. This translates into CASSQWSGQGALVLYEQYF.

This sequence joins TRBV4-3 and TRBJ2-2; D is unresolved. Germline CDR1 LGHNA, CDR2 YSLEER. The CDR3 has 14 amino acids. Trimming took 0 bases from V and 6 from J, leaving 8 bases between them. The chain's CDR3 is CASSQDTHPGELFF. CDR3 DNA sequence: TGCGCCAGCAGCCAAGATACTCATCCCGGGGAGCTGTTTTTT.

The chain joins TRBV25-1 to TRBJ1-5; 8 bases fit TRBD1. The ends lost 6 bases at V and 0 bases at J; junction bases unmatched: 4. The CDR3 covers 15 residues. Germline CDR1 and CDR2: MGHDK and SYGVNS. In DNA form, the CDR3 reads TGTGCCAGCAGCGGGACAGGTTATAGCAATCAGCCCCAGCATTTT. It codes for CASSGTGYSNQPQHF.

The rearrangement uses TRBV28 and TRBJ2-4; 7 nucleotides align to TRBD2. The CDR3 is 13 amino acids. Germline CDR1 reads MDHEN; CDR2 reads SYDVKM. After removal of 8 bases from V and 9 bases from J, the junction contained 10 bases not matched to a gene. The CDR3 sequence: CASPKRGMCIQYF. CDR3 DNA sequence: TGTGCCAGCCCTAAGCGGGGAATGTGCATTCAGTACTTC.

J is TRBJ1-1 and V is TRBV6-5; 7 nucleotides agree with TRBD1. Germline trimming cut 6 bases from V and 5 bases from J; bases unmatched to any gene: 6. The CDR3 runs 13 residues. Germline CDR1 reads MNHEY; CDR2 reads SVGAGI. CDR3 protein: CASRGTGETEAFF. The DNA of the CDR3 is TGTGCCAGCAGGGGAACAGGGGAGACTGAAGCTTTCTTT.

The chain is built from TRBV3-1 (or the pseudogene TRBV3-2) and TRBJ1-3, with a weak D call TRBD1 (5 bases). V lost 8 bases, J lost 0 bases, and 11 bases lay in between. CDR3 length: 14 amino acids. Germline CDR1 is LGHDT and CDR2 is YNNKEL (reference sequence). The CDR3 DNA follows: TGTGCCAGCGCCTGGACAAACTCTGGAAACACCATATATTTT. Translating it yields CASAWTNSGNTIYF.

This clone has just one count. Other DNA sequences in the sample encode the same CDR3. In nucleotides, the CDR3 is TGTGCCAGCAGCTGGGACAGAGATCAGCCCCAGCATTTT. Its protein is CASSWDRDQPQHF. This chain joins TRBV3-1 (or the pseudogene TRBV3-2) and TRBJ1-5; 7 bases are a match to TRBD1. J gave up 5 bases and V 5 bases, and 3 bases lay outside the gene matches. The germline V gene has CDR1 LGHDT and CDR2 YNNKEL (reference sequence). The CDR3 consists of 13 residues.

The V and J genes are TRBV11-2 and TRBJ1-5, with D uncertain. In germline, CDR1 is SGHAT, CDR2 FQNNGV. CDR3 size: 13 residues. The V end lost 3 bases, the J end lost 7 bases, and 10 bases lay between the germline ends. The CDR3 region has the DNA TGTGCCAGCAGCTTTGAGCCGGGACAGCCCCAGCATTTT. Translated, it gives CASSFEPGQPQHF.

The chain employs TRBV28 and TRBJ1-4; 7 positions agree with TRBD1. Germline CDR1 and CDR2: MDHEN and SYDVKM. Trimming removed 7 bases from V and 6 bases from J; junction bases left unmatched: 8. The CDR3 has 14 amino acids. The CDR3 region has the DNA TGTGCCAGCAAACCAGGGGGACTAGATGAAAAACTGTTTTTT. It is translated as CASKPGGLDEKLFF.

The gene calls are TRBV16 and TRBJ1-2, with 9 bases fitting TRBD1. CDR1 KGHSY and CDR2 FQNENV come from the germline V gene. CDR3 size: 15 residues. The V segment lost 3 bases and the J segment 4 bases; nucleotides outside the gene matches: 6. CDR3 sequence reads: CASSHGTGRIYGYTF. CDR3 in DNA: TGTGCCAGCAGCCATGGGACAGGGAGAATCTATGGCTACACCTTC.

This chain uses TRBV5-1 with TRBJ2-5, with D maybe TRBD2 (6 bases). The CDR3 is 16 amino acids. Germline V gene lookup returns CDR1 SGHRS and CDR2 YFSETQ. V lost 1 base to trimming and J lost 5 bases, with 18 bases between them. The CDR3 protein is CASSLMASEIRETQYF. The DNA of the CDR3 is TGCGCCAGCAGCTTGATGGCTAGCGAGATCAGGGAGACCCAGTACTTC. Filled out from reference TRBV5-1 and TRBJ2-5, the complete variable domain reads KAGVTQTPRYLIKTRGQQVTLSCSPISGHRSVSWYQQTPGQGLQFLFEYFSETQRNKGNFPGRFSGRQFSNSRSEMNVSTLELGDSALYLCASSLMASEIRETQYFGPGTRLLVL.

The chain recombines TRBV15 with TRBJ1-2; 9 bases are shared with TRBD1. CDR3 length: 15 residues. V trimming: 1 base; J trimming: 6 bases; junction bases outside the gene matches: 6. Germline-derived CDR1 and CDR2 are LNHNV and YYDKDF (reference sequence). The CDR3, as DNA: TGTGCCACCAGCAGAGGAACAGGGGGCATAGATGGCTACACCTTC. This codes for CATSRGTGGIDGYTF.